These 19 T cell receptor beta chains originate from one sample sequenced in a study of vaccination and CD4 T cells after COVID-19. The treatment denotes: roughly ten-day PBMC culture with coronavirus spike peptide pools or control peptides (ViraFEST assay). Sequenced with the Oncomine TCR Beta short-read assay was DNA taken from cultured CD4+ T cells. Using its own MiXCR run on the PCR reads, TCRdb lists one record per CDR3 protein. The sample includes fewer than 20,000 distinct CDR3 sequences, about three quarters of them seen just once. These receptors' antigens are unknown. Source material: CD4+ T cells from blood, cultured in vitro. All receptors derive from a human donor who had recovered from COVID-19.

This clonotype has more than one count but fewer than ten. The rearrangement uses TRBV27 and TRBJ2-6, with D perhaps being TRBD1 or TRBD2 (5 bases each). With 3 bases removed from V and 3 bases from J, the gap between germline ends came to 9 bases. Germline CDR1 reads MNHEY; CDR2 reads SMNVEV (reference sequence). This CDR3 has 15 amino acids. The CDR3 DNA reads as TGTGCCAGCAGTTTTAGGGGAGATGGGGCCAACGTCCTGACTTTC. Encoded protein: CASSFRGDGANVLTF.

The chain employs TRBV6-2 or TRBV6-3 and TRBJ1-2; D not resolved. The CDR3 totals 14 residues. Germline V gives CDR1 MNHEY, CDR2 SVGEGT. V lost 8 bases to trimming and J lost 3 bases, with 16 bases between them. The CDR3 spells CASLARVFDYGYTF. The CDR3, as DNA: TGTGCCAGCCTGGCCCGGGTTTTCGACTATGGCTACACCTTC.

This clonotype was found a few times. The V call is TRBV20-1, the J call TRBJ1-1; D unresolved. The CDR3 length is 10 residues. The germline V gene has CDR1 DFQATT and CDR2 SNEGSKA (reference sequence). Trimming stripped 2 bases from V and 5 bases from J, with 3 bases between. CDR3 bases: TGCAGTGCTAGACGGACTGAAGCTTTCTTT. It yields the protein CSARRTEAFF.

V gene TRBV21-1 combines with J gene TRBJ1-1; the table's D gene call, TRBD1, was not cross checked with the DNA. TRBV21-1 is flagged as a pseudogene. The CDR3 consists of 16 residues. The chain's CDR3 is CASNLDRGHWNTEAFF. CDR3 coding DNA: TGTGCCAGCAACCTTGACAGGGGGCATTGGAACACTGAAGCTTTCTTT.

The chain uses TRBV5-1 and TRBJ2-3; D remains unclear. The CDR3 is made up of 14 amino acids. Germline loops: CDR1 SGHRS, CDR2 YFSETQ. V lost 0 bases, J lost 0 bases, and 5 bases lay in between. The CDR3 DNA is TGCGCCAGCAGCTTGGGCGGTAGCACAGATACGCAGTATTTT. Protein product: CASSLGGSTDTQYF.

V is TRBV7-2 and J is TRBJ2-3; tentatively, D is TRBD2 (6 bases). CDR1 is SGHTA and CDR2 is FQGNSA in the germline V gene. The CDR3 consists of 15 residues. The ends were cut back, 5 bases at V and 0 bases at J, with 12 bases in the middle. CDR3 nucleotides: TGTGCCAGCAGCCAAGACGGGAGTAGCACAGATACGCAGTATTTT. The encoded protein is CASSQDGSSTDTQYF.

This clonotype turned up a few times. V usage is TRBV15 and J usage is TRBJ2-1, with unresolved D. Trimming took off 1 base at V and 7 bases at J, with 5 bases between the two ends. Looked up from germline, CDR1 is LNHNV and CDR2 is YYDKDF (reference sequence). The CDR3 is made up of 12 amino acids. CDR3 protein: CATSRGRNEQFF. The CDR3, as DNA: TGTGCCACCAGCAGAGGAAGGAATGAGCAGTTCTTC.

The chain recombines TRBV6-5 with TRBJ2-3, with unresolved D. Germline CDR1 is MNHEY and CDR2 is SVGAGI. The CDR3 sequence is 17 residues long. V lost 2 bases and J 0 bases, leaving 15 bases between the germline ends. CDR3 in amino acids: CASSYRGRRRSTDTQYF. The CDR3 DNA is TGTGCCAGCAGTTACCGAGGACGCCGGCGGAGCACAGATACGCAGTATTTT.

V usage is TRBV7-9 and J usage is TRBJ1-2; 8 nucleotides match TRBD1. Germline values: CDR1 SEHNR, CDR2 FQNEAQ (reference sequence). V dropped 7 bases and J dropped 3; count of bases not matched to a gene: 7. This CDR3 spans 14 amino acids. Here the CDR3 reads CASTSGDRHYGYTF. Here the CDR3 DNA reads TGTGCCAGCACCTCTGGGGACAGGCACTATGGCTACACCTTC.

The chain couples TRBV20-1 to TRBJ1-2, with D hard to call. Germline lookup yields CDR1 DFQATT and CDR2 SNEGSKA (reference sequence). The CDR3 contains 16 residues. V lost 0 bases to trimming and J lost 0 bases, with 14 bases between them. CDR3 amino acids: CSARDGLTSTNYGYTF. DNA for the CDR3: TGCAGTGCTAGAGATGGACTTACCTCCACTAACTATGGCTACACCTTC.

In regard to this clonotype: One base away lies a much larger clone, so this may be a sequencing read error. The rearrangement uses TRBV19 and TRBJ1-1; tentative D call: TRBD1 (5 bases). This CDR3 has 14 amino acids. Germline-derived CDR1 and CDR2 are LNHDA and SQIVND (reference sequence). V was clipped by 3 bases and J by 3 bases, with 11 bases between them. CDR3: CASSMGRVDTEAFF. In nucleotides, the CDR3 is TGTGCCAGTAGTATGGGGCGGGTGGACACTGAAGCTTTCTTT.

As for this clonotype: The junction does not match germline at one end; this may be a read error. The rearrangement uses TRBV7-2 and TRBJ1-2; D is undetermined. Germline assignment: CDR1 SGHTA and CDR2 FQGNSA. The CDR3 spans 14 residues. CDR3 protein: CASSLGGTGDGYTF. DNA of the CDR3: TGTGCCAGCAGCTTAGGTGGCACCGGGGATGGGTACACCTTC.

The chain recombines TRBV7-9 with TRBJ1-2; D gene uncertain. Germline CDR1 SEHNR, CDR2 FQNEAQ (reference sequence). This CDR3 region has 14 residues. V was shortened by 0 bases and J by 8 bases, with 13 bases between the two germline ends. Written as DNA, the CDR3 is TGTGCCAGCAGCTTAGCTGAAGGGCGGCGGGGCTACACCTTC. Translating gives CASSLAEGRRGYTF.

The chain has TRBV19 and TRBJ2-3; D ambiguous. V was clipped by 1 base and J by 3 bases, with 11 bases between them. CDR1 is LNHDA and CDR2 is SQIVND in the germline V gene (reference sequence). The CDR3 extends over 15 amino acids. This CDR3 reads CASSIAPTGTDTQYF. DNA of the CDR3: TGTGCCAGTAGTATAGCGCCGACTGGGACAGATACGCAGTATTTT.

This chain joins TRBV27 and TRBJ2-7; 14 bases line up with TRBD2. With 5 bases clipped from V and 5 bases from J, the junction kept 8 bases outside the gene matches. The CDR3 consists of 16 residues. The germline gives CDR1 MNHEY, CDR2 SMNVEV (reference sequence). The CDR3 DNA reads as TGTGCCAGCAGTCAGTGGACTAGCGGGAGGCGGAACGAGCAGTACTTC. Translated, it gives CASSQWTSGRRNEQYF.

The V and J genes are TRBV6-5 and TRBJ2-7, with TRBD2 matching over 8 bases. The V segment lost 0 bases and the J segment 2 bases; nucleotides outside the gene matches: 3. Germline values: CDR1 MNHEY, CDR2 SVGAGI. The CDR3 spans 15 residues. The CDR3 DNA reads TGTGCCAGCAGTTACTCCGCCGGGGGGGCCTACGAGCAGTACTTC. Encoded protein: CASSYSAGGAYEQYF.

The V gene is TRBV15, the J gene TRBJ1-2, with TRBD1 identical over 7 bases. The CDR3 is made up of 13 amino acids. V dropped 8 bases and J dropped 2; count of bases not matched to a gene: 5. Germline assignment: CDR1 LNHNV and CDR2 YYDKDF (reference sequence). As DNA, the CDR3 is TGTGCCACCTCCGGGACAGCCAACTATGGCTACACCTTC. Its protein is CATSGTANYGYTF.

This rearrangement joins TRBV25-1 to TRBJ1-2; D is possibly TRBD1 (5 bases). V dropped 1 base and J dropped 5 bases, with 11 bases sitting between them. This CDR3 has 14 residues. Germline CDR1 and CDR2: MGHDK and SYGVNS. Written as DNA, the CDR3 is TGTGCCAGCAGTGAATCGGGGAGGGGTTATGGCTACACCTTC. It codes for CASSESGRGYGYTF.

This chain joins TRBV28 and TRBJ2-7; 10 bases match TRBD2. Germline trimming cut 3 bases from V and 7 bases from J; bases unmatched to any gene: 12. CDR1 is MDHEN and CDR2 is SYDVKM in the germline V gene. The CDR3 runs to 16 residues. CDR3 in DNA: TGTGCCAGCAGTTTCCGGGGAGCGGGAGGGGGGAATGAGCAGTACTTC. Residues: CASSFRGAGGGNEQYF. Drawing the rest from reference TRBV28 and TRBJ2-7, the complete variable domain is DVKVTQSSRYLVKRTGEKVFLECVQDMDHENMFWYRQDPGLGLRLIYFSYDVKMKEKGDIPEGYSVSREKKERFSLILESASTNQTSMYLCASSFRGAGGGNEQYFGPGTRLTVT.